This entry lists 9 T cell receptor beta chains sequenced from one sample in a study of cytomegalovirus exposure and HLA in healthy donors. Libraries were prepared by immunoSEQ multiplex PCR; TCRdb keeps only in-frame clonotypes and omits some of them. The sample shows roughly 180,000 clones, more than 75% of them seen only once. Sequenced: PBMCs. Receptors were obtained from a young man in good health and CMV-seropositive.

This chain joins TRBV27 and TRBJ2-1, with TRBD1 matching 10 bases. CDR3 length equals 16 residues. Unmatched junction bases numbered 6, after V lost 3 bases and J lost 4 bases. Germline assignment: CDR1 MNHEY and CDR2 SMNVEV (reference sequence). The CDR3: CASSFYWGQGYNEQFF. CDR3 bases: TGTGCCAGCAGTTTCTATTGGGGACAGGGGTACAATGAGCAGTTCTTC.

The chain has TRBV21-1 and TRBJ1-3; the table names TRBD1, a call not compared with the DNA. TRBV21-1 is given as a pseudogene. This CDR3 is 16 amino acids long. The CDR3 coding sequence is TGTGCCAGCAGCCAAAACGGCAGGGTCAAATTCAGCACCATATATTTT. Its translation is CASSQNGRVKFSTIYF.

The chain employs TRBV9 and TRBJ2-7, with a tentative D call TRBD1 (6 bases). Per the germline V gene, CDR1 is SGDLS and CDR2 is YYNGEE. The germline V and J ends were trimmed by 4 bases and 0 bases, with 14 bases remaining between them. This CDR3 spans 15 amino acids. The CDR3 bases are TGTGCCAGCAGCCCAGGGGACGGCAGCTCCTACGAGCAGTACTTC. It is translated as CASSPGDGSSYEQYF.

The chain carries TRBV5-1 and TRBJ1-6, with 7 bases aligning to TRBD1. CDR1 is SGHRS, CDR2 YFSETQ, per germline. Trimming took 6 bases from V and 10 from J; bases not matched to a gene: 10. The CDR3 totals 14 residues. For the CDR3, the DNA is TGCGCCAGCAAGCCCGACAGGGATGGATCACCCCTCCACTTT. Translating it yields CASKPDRDGSPLHF.

The gene calls are TRBV28 and TRBJ2-5; possibly TRBD1 for D (5 bases). Trimming removed 3 bases at V and 4 bases at J, with 15 bases between. The CDR3 is 15 amino acids. From germline, CDR1 is MDHEN and CDR2 SYDVKM. This CDR3 reads CASSLVEGAGETQYF. CDR3 coding DNA: TGTGCCAGCAGTTTGGTTGAAGGGGCCGGAGAGACCCAGTACTTC.

The chain uses TRBV28 and TRBJ2-7, with TRBD2 matching over 11 bases. J gave up 3 bases and V 2 bases, and 6 bases lay outside the gene matches. This CDR3 contains 16 residues. From germline, CDR1 is MDHEN and CDR2 SYDVKM. In nucleotides, the CDR3 is TGTGCCAGCAGTTTACCACTAGCGGGAGATTTCTACGAGCAGTACTTC. It encodes CASSLPLAGDFYEQYF.

The rearrangement joins TRBV15 to TRBJ2-7; 7 bases map to TRBD2. CDR3 length: 16 residues. CDR1 is LNHNV and CDR2 is YYDKDF in the germline V gene (reference sequence). V lost 1 base, J lost 1 base, and 7 bases stayed unmatched. CDR3 DNA sequence: TGTGCCACCAGCAGAGGGGGATGGACTAGATCCTACGAGCAGTACTTC. Amino acids: CATSRGGWTRSYEQYF.

The V gene is TRBV7-9, the J gene TRBJ2-7; D remains ambiguous. The CDR3 has 16 amino acids. CDR1 and CDR2 from the germline V gene are SEHNR and FQNEAQ (reference sequence). Trimming removed 4 bases from V and 5 bases from J, with 21 bases in between. The CDR3 is CASSSFAVGDNNEQYF. The CDR3 DNA is TGTGCCAGCAGCTCCTTTGCTGTTGGGGATAATAACGAGCAGTACTTC.

V usage is TRBV7-9 and J usage is TRBJ1-1; D gene unclear. CDR1 and CDR2 (germline): SEHNR, FQNEAQ (reference sequence). The CDR3 spans 13 residues. Trimming stripped 5 bases from V and 7 bases from J, with 14 bases between. The CDR3 DNA reads as TGTGCCAGCAGCCGCGATGGAGGCCTTGAAGCTTTCTTT. It yields the protein CASSRDGGLEAFF.